The 7 T cell receptor beta chains presented below share a single source sample, sequenced in a study of T-cell reconstitution after alpha-beta-depleted transplantation in children. It was with unique molecular identifiers that the TCRbeta library was prepared. TCRdb redid the calling of the PCR reads with MiXCR, one entry per CDR3 protein. Among 250,000 to 350,000 distinct CDR3 sequences listed, approximately 20% were seen once. Here the sequenced sample was PBMCs, mostly from graft donor cells, taken 180 days after TCRalphabeta/CD19-depleted stem cell transplant. The receptors shown here come from a male patient aged 10 to 17 who had a stem cell transplant for acute lymphoblastic leukemia, so the T cells may come from the graft donor.

This clonotype appeared many times. This chain connects TRBV5-1 to TRBJ1-2; no firm D call. The CDR3 sequence is 13 residues long. Trimming pared 4 bases from V and 7 bases from J, leaving 14 bases between. Germline V gene lookup returns CDR1 SGHRS and CDR2 YFSETQ. CDR3 nucleotides: TGCGCCAGCAGCCCTCGGCTCCTAGCTGGCTACACCTTC. Translated, it gives CASSPRLLAGYTF.

The table lists this clonotype with a few counts. The chain has TRBV5-1 and TRBJ2-5; weak D call: TRBD2 (6 bases). Trimming took off 4 bases at V and 9 bases at J, with 10 bases between the two ends. CDR1 is SGHRS and CDR2 is YFSETQ in the germline V gene. This CDR3 has 11 residues. For the CDR3, the DNA is TGCGCCAGCAGCAGAGGGAGGTCCCAGTACTTC. This gives the protein CASSRGRSQYF. The full variable domain, its missing parts supplied by reference TRBV5-1 and TRBJ2-5, is KAGVTQTPRYLIKTRGQQVTLSCSPISGHRSVSWYQQTPGQGLQFLFEYFSETQRNKGNFPGRFSGRQFSNSRSEMNVSTLELGDSALYLCASSRGRSQYFGPGTRLLVL.

CDR3 protein: CASSQLADSYEQYF. Written as DNA, the CDR3 is TGCGCCAGCAGCCAGCTAGCGGACTCCTACGAGCAGTACTTC. The rearrangement links TRBV4-1 to TRBJ2-7; TRBD2 aligns across 7 bases. This CDR3 contains 14 residues. Unmatched junction bases numbered 2, after V lost 3 bases and J lost 0 bases. Germline V gene lookup returns CDR1 MGHRA and CDR2 YSYEKL.

The V call is TRBV19, the J call TRBJ2-1; 8 bases are a match to TRBD2. This CDR3 contains 15 residues. The germline CDR1 and CDR2 sequences are LNHDA and SQIVND (reference sequence). Trimming took 9 bases from V and 6 from J; bases not matched to a gene: 13. CDR3 bases: TGTGCCAGCGGACACTGGACTAGCACCCCCAATGAGCAGTTCTTC. It is translated as CASGHWTSTPNEQFF.

The chain couples TRBV5-5 to TRBJ1-5; D is possibly TRBD1 (6 bases). Germline assignment: CDR1 SGHKS and CDR2 YYEKEE (reference sequence). V was clipped by 1 base and J by 6 bases, with 11 bases between them. The CDR3 covers 14 residues. DNA of the CDR3: TGTGCCAGCAGCTTGTACAGGGAGGGTCAGCCCCAGCATTTT. Protein product: CASSLYREGQPQHF.

The chain is built from TRBV5-1 and TRBJ2-7; TRBD1 might be the D (5 bases). V shed 7 bases and J shed 1 base, with 15 bases lying between them. CDR1 and CDR2 (germline): SGHRS, YFSETQ. The length of the CDR3 is 14 residues. CDR3 protein: CASGPGQASYEQYF. The CDR3 DNA follows: TGCGCCAGCGGTCCTGGACAAGCTTCCTACGAGCAGTACTTC.

This clonotype has just a few counts. The chain uses TRBV4-2 and TRBJ2-7; perhaps TRBD1 as D (5 bases). The CDR3 consists of 14 residues. With 1 base removed from V and 0 bases from J, the gap between germline ends came to 7 bases. Germline CDR1 reads LGHNA; CDR2 reads YNFKEQ. Here the CDR3 reads CASSQADSSYEQYF. The CDR3 DNA is TGTGCCAGCAGCCAAGCAGACAGCTCCTACGAGCAGTACTTC.